The text below deals with one T cell receptor (beta chain). Germline CDR1 GTSNPN, CDR2 SVGIG (reference sequence). Deletions cut 1 base from V and 0 bases from J, with 7 bases between. The CDR3 is 15 residues long. The sample originates from a study of blood T cell repertoires in COVID-19. Study-level information: Acute-phase and convalescent COVID-19 samples originated in the United States, Italy and Spain. From T cells, B-cell-depleted T cells, or PBMCs came the material, which was cDNA or gDNA.

Repertoires were generated with immunoSEQ multiplex PCR, while TCRdb's copy carries only in-frame clones and drops some. The repertoire holds roughly 290,000 clones, with about 89% as singletons. The chain has TRBV30 and TRBJ2-6; no definite D call. The clonotype was recovered from a woman between 55 and 75 years old with acute or convalescent COVID-19. Sequences were obtained from peripheral blood. CDR3 sequence reads: CAWSGPSSGANVLTF. DNA for the CDR3: TGTGCCTGGAGTGGGCCCTCCTCTGGGGCCAACGTCCTGACTTTC.